These T cell receptor beta chains were read from a single sample in a study of blood T cell repertoires in COVID-19. Repertoires were generated with immunoSEQ multiplex PCR, while TCRdb's copy carries only in-frame clones and drops some. The sample shows about 63,000 clones, about 80% of them seen only once. Sequenced sample: peripheral blood. The receptors shown here come from a human donor in a cohort sampled during active COVID-19. CDR3s include the opening cysteine and the closing phenylalanine or tryptophan. The D gene is left open where the match is weak.

>TRBJ2-7|.|TRBV9
CASSGAGTSTYEQYF
>TRBJ2-3|.|TRBV15
CATIPQWWDISTDTQYF
>TRBJ2-6|TRBD1|TRBV30
CAWSQGGAGANVLTF
>TRBJ2-1|TRBD2|TRBV11-2
CASSSSGGAGQEQFF
>TRBJ1-1|TRBD1|TRBV3-1/TRBV3-2
CASSHPDRFEAFF
>TRBJ1-1|.|TRBV5-6
CASRAGMNTEAFF
>TRBJ2-2|.|TRBV21-1
CASSPGQPSTGELFF
>TRBJ2-7|.|TRBV5-4
CASSHSYEQYF
>TRBJ2-7|.|TRBV7-2
CASSLVSEQYF
>TRBJ2-7|.|TRBV20-1
CSASDRRYEQYF
>TRBJ2-4|TRBD2|TRBV10-3
CAISESGTPPGLRENIQYF
>TRBJ1-1|.|TRBV3-1/TRBV3-2
CASSPIGVVNTEAFF
>TRBJ1-5|.|TRBV7-8
CASSHLEWAGIQPQHF
>TRBJ2-6|TRBD1|TRBV7-2
CASSLGDRGLFTGANVLTF
>TRBJ1-6|TRBD1|TRBV6-2/TRBV6-3
CASSYSGQGGNSPLHF
>TRBJ2-2|.|TRBV7-8
CASSLYRDTGELFF
>TRBJ2-1|TRBD1|TRBV11-2
CASSLPDRVGPWNEQFF
>TRBJ2-3|TRBD1|TRBV2
CASIGSLSGGRRDTQYF
>TRBJ2-1|.|TRBV6-6
CASSVPGQLVNEQFF
>TRBJ1-6|TRBD1|TRBV9
CASSPRDRGNSPLHF
>TRBJ2-7|TRBD2|TRBV15
CATSRDPGTSRYEQYF
>TRBJ1-6|.|TRBV18
CASSPTGVDSPLHF
>TRBJ2-1|TRBD2|TRBV6-2/TRBV6-3
CASSSDGTSGRADPNEQFF
>TRBJ2-7|TRBD1|TRBV7-3
CASSLMPESLPGQGIYEQYF
>TRBJ2-7|.|TRBV6-2/TRBV6-3
CASSYGQFSYEQYF
>TRBJ2-5|.|TRBV2
CASSAPPTLQETQYF
>TRBJ1-5|.|TRBV15
CATSRDFHSYQPQHF
>TRBJ2-3|TRBD2|TRBV6-2/TRBV6-3
CASSYPTSGHIGDTQYF
>TRBJ1-6|.|TRBV19
CASSWTADSPLHF
>TRBJ2-7|.|TRBV7-8
CASSLVTSSEQYF
>TRBJ1-1|.|TRBV5-1
CASSTTQNTEAFF
>TRBJ2-7|.|TRBV28
CASSLRGVIYEQYF
>TRBJ1-1|TRBD1|TRBV13
CASSLSYGERDRETEAFF
>TRBJ2-2|TRBD2|TRBV5-1
CASMDLAGPSDTGELFF
>TRBJ1-2|.|TRBV6-1
CASSDIQGNYGYTF
>TRBJ2-7|.|TRBV6-5
CASSPTGIYEQYF
>TRBJ2-7|.|TRBV10-3
CAISEGGLQENYEQYF
>TRBJ2-7|.|TRBV11-3
CASSLRTASSEQYF
>TRBJ2-7|TRBD1|TRBV5-5
CASSLRGDRDYEQYF
>TRBJ1-1|TRBD1|TRBV7-2
CASSSNRGNTEAFF
>TRBJ1-2|.|TRBV7-8
CASSSRQMMNYGYTF
>TRBJ2-7|.|TRBV28
CASSLREEQYF